The T cell receptor beta chain described here comes from a study of blood T cell repertoires in COVID-19 (dated by TCRdb to about 2020). Background for the entire study: Samples covering the acute and convalescent phases of COVID-19 were provided by collaborators in the United States, Italy and Spain. The prospective study material was composed of cDNA or gDNA derived from T cells, B-cell-depleted T cells, or PBMCs. Subjects who had been exposed to COVID-19, were actively infected with it, or had recovered from it provided the deeply sampled blood TCRbeta repertoires that made up the dataset. A freely available public database, intended as a resource for researchers studying the immune response to SARS-CoV-2, is where the repertoires were released. Samples came from the ongoing ImmuneRACE study (first 160 participants) plus 1,254 subjects from 6 global collaborators. A de-identified subject ID, COVID-19 status, age in years and sex were almost always included in the sample metadata. Where available, HLA class I and class II types were obtained from metadata supplied by the sample provider rather than from assay-based typing.

The germline V gene specifies MNHEY as CDR1 and SVGEGT as CDR2. From V the trimming removes 4 bases and from J it removes 0 bases, while the gene matches leave 7 bases of the junction unaccounted for. Inclusive of the bounding cysteine and phenylalanine, the CDR3 is 18 residues long. Kept here is only the CDR3 DNA, which spans 54 bases and is read in frame from base 1. The paper's findings and limits, for the study overall: The quantity of clinical and demographic metadata differed by source and by participant and was supplied without curation.

Participants in the prospective study were enrolled through a virtual design, were aged roughly 18 to 100 years, and lived in fewer than 30 United States geographic areas. In the prospective study, cohorts were assigned on the basis of participant-reported clinical history obtained from a screening survey and a study questionnaire. ImmuneRACE Cohort 3 recovered participants were defined by two consecutive negative NP/OP PCR tests, healthcare professional clearance, or symptom resolution. In the prospective study, whole blood, serum and a nasopharyngeal or oropharyngeal swab were collected from each participant by mobile phlebotomists. Additional blood draws and questionnaires over an approximately 2-month period could optionally be provided by prospective study participants. Before DNA extraction, prospective study blood samples were shipped either frozen or at room temperature. Worth noting for this clone: No cognate antigen has been identified for it. No base quality information exists; no much larger clone differs at one position.

TCRbeta CDR3 regions were amplified from genomic DNA by means of the immunoSEQ Assay, a bias-controlled multiplex PCR. Processing in the source paper ran as follows. The number of nucleated cells in each sample was estimated from the amplification of reference gene primers within the assay. To quantify the absolute abundance of each unique TCRbeta CDR3 rearrangement, sequence reads were collapsed and filtered. For each sample, productive Simpson clonality was calculated as the square root of Simpson's diversity index over productive rearrangements. TCRdb carries this immuneACCESS record with in-frame sequences only. Its versions omit some clonotypes, under half of them owing to an unresolved V gene in the studies checked, with the rest unexplained. That table furnishes V, J and clone size, whereas the DNA furnished D and trimming. Recorded for this sample are 200,000 to 250,000 clones; 70% to 85% of them occurred a single time. Clones ranked in the top ten supply about 3.7% of the sample.

This TCR derives from a woman aged 60-70 years who had recovered from COVID-19. Recombination connected TRBV6-2 or TRBV6-3 to TRBJ2-1; the central 12 bases match TRBD2. The sample comprised PBMCs or T cells enriched from blood (not recorded which). The nucleotide sequence reads as follows: TGTGCCAGCAGTTCGCGGACTAGCGGGGCGTACTCCTACAATGAGCAGTTCTTC. Its protein is CASSSRTSGAYSYNEQFF.